This TCR beta chain was recorded in a study of blood T cell repertoires in COVID-19. Whole-study context: PBMCs, B-cell-depleted T cells, or T cells provided the cDNA or gDNA that made up the material.

This CDR3 contains 12 residues. Germline V CDR1 and CDR2: SQVTM, ANQGSEA. Trimming cost V 2 bases and J 4 bases, with 8 bases left between them. The table came from immunoSEQ multiplex PCR; TCRdb's copy has only in-frame clones and leaves some out. The sample contains about 160,000 clones, roughly four fifths of which appear only once. The chain carries TRBV29-1 and TRBJ1-2; D unclear. The specimen was peripheral blood. This receptor was obtained from a woman over 75 with acute or convalescent COVID-19. CDR3 amino acids: CSVEIGAYGYTF. The CDR3 region has the DNA TGCAGCGTTGAAATCGGAGCCTATGGCTACACCTTC.